What follows is one T cell receptor (beta chain) and its context. The data are from a study of blood T cell repertoires in COVID-19. Whole-study context: Italy, Spain and the United States were the sources of the convalescent and acute COVID-19 samples. The cDNA or gDNA used as material had been derived from T cells, B-cell-depleted T cells, or PBMCs.

In the original processing: Estimates of nucleated cell counts were drawn from the amplification of reference gene primers. Produced via immunoSEQ multiplex PCR; TCRdb's table is partial and in-frame only. That table is the source of V, J and clone size, and D and trimming were worked out from the DNA. The table includes over 200,000 clones, 65% to 85% detected once. Germline CDR1 is MDHEN and CDR2 is SYDVKM. The V segment lost 1 base and the J segment 3 bases; nucleotides outside the gene matches: 11. This CDR3 spans 17 amino acids. The study drew participants aged roughly 18 to 89 years from 20 to 30 US areas.

This sequence joins TRBV28 and TRBJ2-7, with 8 bases fitting TRBD1. The sample taken for sequencing was PBMCs or T cells enriched from blood (not recorded which). This sequence originates from a woman in her thirties or forties who had recovered from COVID-19. The CDR3 reads CASSLSAPDRVGYEQYF. CDR3 sequence (DNA): TGTGCCAGCAGTTTATCGGCCCCGGACAGGGTGGGCTACGAGCAGTACTTC.